This T cell receptor beta chain was retrieved from a study of shared clonotypes between healthy human individuals. Generated by immunoSEQ multiplex PCR, the TCRdb table keeps only in-frame clones and is missing some. This sample carries about 2.4 million clones, roughly 93% of them seen once, and the ten largest clones take 0.36%. This CDR3 contains 15 residues. Trimming removed 0 bases from V and 6 bases from J, with 13 bases in between. Germline V CDR1 and CDR2: MGHRA, YSYEKL. This chain links TRBV4-1 with TRBJ2-3; tentatively, D is TRBD1 (6 bases). Sequencing was performed on naive CD4+ T cells from PBMCs. Subset here: CD45RA+ positively selected. This sequence originates from a man between 18 and 35 years old in good health. Some clones in this sample may be carry-over from other donors' samples. As DNA, the CDR3 is TGCGCCAGCAGCCAAGATCCTAGGCAGGGGGATACGCAGTATTTT. Protein product: CASSQDPRQGDTQYF.